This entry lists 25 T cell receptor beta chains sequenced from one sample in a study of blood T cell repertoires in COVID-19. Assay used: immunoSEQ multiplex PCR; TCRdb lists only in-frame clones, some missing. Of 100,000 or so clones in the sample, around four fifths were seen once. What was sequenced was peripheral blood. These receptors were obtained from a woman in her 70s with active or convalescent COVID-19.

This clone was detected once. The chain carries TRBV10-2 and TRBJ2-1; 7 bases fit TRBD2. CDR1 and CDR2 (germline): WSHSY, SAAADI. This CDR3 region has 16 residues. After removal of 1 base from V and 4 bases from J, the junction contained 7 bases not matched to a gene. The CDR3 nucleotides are TGCGCCAGCAGTGAGTTCGGGGGGAGAACATACAATGAGCAGTTCTTC. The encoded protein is CASSEFGGRTYNEQFF.

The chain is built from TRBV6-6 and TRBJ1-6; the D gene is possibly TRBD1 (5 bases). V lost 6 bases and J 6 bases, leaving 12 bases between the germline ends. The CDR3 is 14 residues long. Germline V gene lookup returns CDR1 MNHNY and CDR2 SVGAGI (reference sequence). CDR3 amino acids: CASRQTDFNSPLHF. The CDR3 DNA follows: TGTGCCAGCAGGCAGACAGATTTTAATTCACCCCTCCACTTT.

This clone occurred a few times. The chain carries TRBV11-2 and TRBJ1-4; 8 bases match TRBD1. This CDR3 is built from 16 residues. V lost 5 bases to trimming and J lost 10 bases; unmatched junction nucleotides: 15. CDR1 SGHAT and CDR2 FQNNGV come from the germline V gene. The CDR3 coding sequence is TGTGCCAGCAGCCCGCGGGGGGGTGGGACAGGCGGAAAACTGTTTTTT. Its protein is CASSPRGGGTGGKLFF.

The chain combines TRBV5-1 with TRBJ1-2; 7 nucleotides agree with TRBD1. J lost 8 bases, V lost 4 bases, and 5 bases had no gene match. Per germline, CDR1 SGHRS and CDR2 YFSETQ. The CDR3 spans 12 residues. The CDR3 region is CASSRTGSGYTF. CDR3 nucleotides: TGCGCCAGCAGCCGGACAGGATCGGGCTACACCTTC.

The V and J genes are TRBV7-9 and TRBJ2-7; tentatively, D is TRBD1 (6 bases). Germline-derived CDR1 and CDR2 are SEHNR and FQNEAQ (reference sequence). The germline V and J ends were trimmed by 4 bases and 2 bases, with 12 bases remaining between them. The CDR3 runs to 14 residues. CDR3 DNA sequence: TGTGCCAGCAGCTCGCAGGGGATCCCCTACGAGCAGTACTTC. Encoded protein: CASSSQGIPYEQYF.

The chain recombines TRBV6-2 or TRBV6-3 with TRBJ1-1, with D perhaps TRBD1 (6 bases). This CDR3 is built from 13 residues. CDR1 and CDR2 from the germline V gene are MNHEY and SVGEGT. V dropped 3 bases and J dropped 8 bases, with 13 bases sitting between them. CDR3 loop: CASSYTGPLEAFF. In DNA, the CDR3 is TGTGCCAGCAGTTATACAGGGCCACTCGAAGCTTTCTTT.

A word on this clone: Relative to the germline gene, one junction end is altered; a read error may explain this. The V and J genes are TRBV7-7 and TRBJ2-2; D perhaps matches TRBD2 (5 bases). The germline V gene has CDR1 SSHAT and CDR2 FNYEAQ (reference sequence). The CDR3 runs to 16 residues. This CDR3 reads CASSSRSAVGAGELFF. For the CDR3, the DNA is TGTGCTAGCAGCTCCCGGTCGGCGGTGGGAGCCGGGGAGCTGTTTTTT.

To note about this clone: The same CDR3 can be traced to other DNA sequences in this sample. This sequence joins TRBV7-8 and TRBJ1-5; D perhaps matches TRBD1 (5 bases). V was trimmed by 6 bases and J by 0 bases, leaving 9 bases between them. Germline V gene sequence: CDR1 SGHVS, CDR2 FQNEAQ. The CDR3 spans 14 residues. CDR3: CASRQGYSNQPQHF. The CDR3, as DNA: TGTGCCAGCAGGCAGGGTTATAGCAATCAGCCCCAGCATTTT.

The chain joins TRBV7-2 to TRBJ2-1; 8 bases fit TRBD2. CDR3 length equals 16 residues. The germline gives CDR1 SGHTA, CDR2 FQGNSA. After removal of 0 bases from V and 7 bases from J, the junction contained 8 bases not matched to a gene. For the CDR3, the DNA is TGTGCCAGCAGCTTAGCACACGGGGGGGCAGGGAATGAGCAGTTCTTC. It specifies CASSLAHGGAGNEQFF.

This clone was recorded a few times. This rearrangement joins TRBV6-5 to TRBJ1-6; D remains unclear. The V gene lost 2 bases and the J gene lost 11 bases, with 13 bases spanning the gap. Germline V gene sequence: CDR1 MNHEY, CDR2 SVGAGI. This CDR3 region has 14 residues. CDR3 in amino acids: CASSYEGLRTPLHF. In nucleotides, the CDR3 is TGTGCCAGCAGTTACGAAGGTCTGAGGACACCCCTCCACTTT.

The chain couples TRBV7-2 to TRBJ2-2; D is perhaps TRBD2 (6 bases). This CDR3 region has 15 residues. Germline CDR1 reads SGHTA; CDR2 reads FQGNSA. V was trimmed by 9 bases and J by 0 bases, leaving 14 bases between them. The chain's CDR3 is CASTRGSANTGELFF. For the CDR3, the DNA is TGTGCCAGTACGCGGGGTTCGGCGAACACCGGGGAGCTGTTTTTT.

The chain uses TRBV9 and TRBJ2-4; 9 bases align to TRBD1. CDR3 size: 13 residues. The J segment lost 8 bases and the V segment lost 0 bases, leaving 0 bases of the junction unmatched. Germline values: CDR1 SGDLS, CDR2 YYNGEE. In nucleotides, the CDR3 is TGTGCCAGCAGCGTAGGACAGGGGGACATTCAGTACTTC. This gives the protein CASSVGQGDIQYF. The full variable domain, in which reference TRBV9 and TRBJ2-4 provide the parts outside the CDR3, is DSGVTQTPKHLITATGQRVTLRCSPRSGDLSVYWYQQSLDQGLQFLIQYYNGEERAKGNILERFSAQQFPDLHSELNLSSLELGDSALYFCASSVGQGDIQYFGAGTRLSVL.

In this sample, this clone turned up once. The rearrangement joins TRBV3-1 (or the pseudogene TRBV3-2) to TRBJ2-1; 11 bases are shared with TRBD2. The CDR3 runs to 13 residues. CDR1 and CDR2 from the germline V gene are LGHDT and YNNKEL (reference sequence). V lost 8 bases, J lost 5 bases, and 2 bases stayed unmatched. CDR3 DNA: TGTGCCAGCGAGGGACTAGCGGACAATGAGCAGTTCTTC. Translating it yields CASEGLADNEQFF.

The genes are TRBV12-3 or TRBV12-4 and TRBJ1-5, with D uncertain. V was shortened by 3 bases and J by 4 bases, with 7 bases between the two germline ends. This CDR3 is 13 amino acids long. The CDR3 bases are TGTGCCAGCAGTTTTCAGGTAAATCAGCCCCAGCATTTT. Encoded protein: CASSFQVNQPQHF.

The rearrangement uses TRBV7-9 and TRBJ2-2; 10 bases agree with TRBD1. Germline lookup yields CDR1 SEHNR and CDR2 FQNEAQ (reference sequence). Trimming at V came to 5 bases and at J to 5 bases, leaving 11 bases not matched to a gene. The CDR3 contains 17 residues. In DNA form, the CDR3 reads TGTGCCAGCAGCCCACCTATCCGGGACAGGGGTACCGGGGAGCTGTTTTTT. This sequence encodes CASSPPIRDRGTGELFF.

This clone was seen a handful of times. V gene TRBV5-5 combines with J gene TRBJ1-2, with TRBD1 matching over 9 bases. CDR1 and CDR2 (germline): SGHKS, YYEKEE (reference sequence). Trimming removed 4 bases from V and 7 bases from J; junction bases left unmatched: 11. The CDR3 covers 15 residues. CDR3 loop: CASSAFADRGPGYTF. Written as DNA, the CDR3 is TGTGCCAGCAGCGCGTTTGCGGACAGGGGACCTGGCTACACCTTC.

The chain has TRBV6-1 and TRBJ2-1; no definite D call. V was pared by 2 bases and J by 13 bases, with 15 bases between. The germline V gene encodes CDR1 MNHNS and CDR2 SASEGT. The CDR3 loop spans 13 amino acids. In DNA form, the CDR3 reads TGTGCCAGCAGTGAATTTAGCCTAGGTAAACAGTTCTTC. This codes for CASSEFSLGKQFF.

The DNA for the CDR3 is TGTGCCAGCAGCTACCGGACAGGGGGGAACTATGGCTACACCTTC. Amino acid sequence: CASSYRTGGNYGYTF. V usage is TRBV7-2 and J usage is TRBJ1-2; 10 nucleotides agree with TRBD1. The germline CDR1 and CDR2 sequences are SGHTA and FQGNSA. The CDR3 covers 15 residues. The ends lost 4 bases at V and 2 bases at J; junction bases unmatched: 4.

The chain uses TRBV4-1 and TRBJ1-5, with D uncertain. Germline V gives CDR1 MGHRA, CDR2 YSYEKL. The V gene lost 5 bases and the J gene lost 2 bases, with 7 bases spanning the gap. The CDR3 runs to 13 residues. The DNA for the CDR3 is TGCGCCAGCAGCATGGAGGGCAATCAGCCCCAGCATTTT. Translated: CASSMEGNQPQHF.

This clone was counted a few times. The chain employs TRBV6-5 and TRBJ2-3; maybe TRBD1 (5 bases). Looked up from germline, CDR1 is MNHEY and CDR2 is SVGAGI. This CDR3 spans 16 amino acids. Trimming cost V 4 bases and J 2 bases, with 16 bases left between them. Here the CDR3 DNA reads TGTGCCAGCAGTTCTCCCAGGGTTGGGGACACAGATACGCAGTATTTT. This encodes CASSSPRVGDTDTQYF.

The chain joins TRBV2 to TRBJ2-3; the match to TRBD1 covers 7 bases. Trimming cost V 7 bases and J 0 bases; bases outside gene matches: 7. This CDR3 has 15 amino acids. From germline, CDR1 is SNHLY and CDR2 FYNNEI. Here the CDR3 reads CASTQETGSTDTQYF. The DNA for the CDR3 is TGTGCCAGCACTCAGGAGACAGGGAGCACAGATACGCAGTATTTT.

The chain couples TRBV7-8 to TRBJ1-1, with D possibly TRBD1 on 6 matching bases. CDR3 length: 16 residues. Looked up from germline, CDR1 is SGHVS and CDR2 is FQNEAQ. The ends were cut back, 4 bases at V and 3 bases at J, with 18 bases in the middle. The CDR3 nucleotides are TGTGCCAGCAGCTCTCTGGGACACCTAGGGGACACTGAAGCTTTCTTT. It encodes CASSSLGHLGDTEAFF.

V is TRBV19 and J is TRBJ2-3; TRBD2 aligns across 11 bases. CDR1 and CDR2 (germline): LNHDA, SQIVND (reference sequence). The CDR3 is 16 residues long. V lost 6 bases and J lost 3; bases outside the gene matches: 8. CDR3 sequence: CASSLLAGGLTDTQYF. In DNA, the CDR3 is TGTGCCAGTAGCCTCTTAGCGGGGGGGCTAACAGATACGCAGTATTTT.

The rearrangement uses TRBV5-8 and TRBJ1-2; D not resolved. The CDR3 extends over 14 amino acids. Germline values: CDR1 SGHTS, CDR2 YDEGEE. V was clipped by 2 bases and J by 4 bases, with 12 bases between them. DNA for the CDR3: TGTGCCAGCAGCTTCCCCTGGGGAGGCTATGGCTACACCTTC. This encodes CASSFPWGGYGYTF.

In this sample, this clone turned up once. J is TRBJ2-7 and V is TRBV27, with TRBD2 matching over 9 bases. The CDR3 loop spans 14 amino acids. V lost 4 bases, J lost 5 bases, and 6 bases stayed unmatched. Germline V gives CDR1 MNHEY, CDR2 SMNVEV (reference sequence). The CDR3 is CASSWLAGLNEQYF. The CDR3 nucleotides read TGTGCCAGCAGTTGGCTAGCGGGGTTGAACGAGCAGTACTTC.